The 27 T cell receptor beta chains presented below share a single source sample, sequenced in a study of PD-1 blockade in classical Hodgkin lymphoma. Relapses following autologous stem cell transplantation were seen in all patients, with brentuximab vedotin exposure varying. TCRdb keeps only in-frame clones here, not all; method: immunoSEQ multiplex PCR. The sample contains 20,000 to 25,000 clones, roughly 77% of which appear only once. The specimen was peripheral blood mononuclear cells (PBMCs), collected before the second cycle of nivolumab. All receptors come from a human donor with classical Hodgkin lymphoma.

This sequence joins TRBV28 and TRBJ1-5; D might be TRBD1 (6 bases). V was trimmed by 2 bases and J by 5 bases, leaving 10 bases between them. The germline V gene has CDR1 MDHEN and CDR2 SYDVKM. The CDR3 runs to 14 residues. CDR3 coding DNA: TGTGCCAGCAGTTTAGGCTACAGGGATCAGCCCCAGCATTTT. It translates to CASSLGYRDQPQHF.

This rearrangement joins TRBV2 to TRBJ2-7, with D possibly matching TRBD1 (6 bases). V shed 5 bases and J shed 7 bases, with 15 bases lying between them. Germline lookup yields CDR1 SNHLY and CDR2 FYNNEI. The CDR3 has 13 residues. This CDR3 is CASSPTGPREQYF. Here the CDR3 DNA reads TGTGCCAGCAGTCCAACAGGGCCCCGGGAGCAGTACTTC.

The rearrangement links TRBV5-1 to TRBJ2-5; D is perhaps TRBD1 or TRBD2 (5 bases each). The CDR3 runs 15 residues. Germline CDR1 reads SGHRS; CDR2 reads YFSETQ. V was cut by 0 bases and J by 4 bases, with 13 bases left in between. In nucleotides, the CDR3 is TGCGCCAGCAGCTTGGTAGGGTTCGGGGCAGAGACCCAGTACTTC. Protein sequence: CASSLVGFGAETQYF. Full variable domain (remainder filled in from reference TRBV5-1 and TRBJ2-5): KAGVTQTPRYLIKTRGQQVTLSCSPISGHRSVSWYQQTPGQGLQFLFEYFSETQRNKGNFPGRFSGRQFSNSRSEMNVSTLELGDSALYLCASSLVGFGAETQYFGPGTRLLVL.

The chain couples TRBV9 to TRBJ1-1; D ambiguous. The germline V and J ends were trimmed by 4 bases and 4 bases, with 11 bases remaining between them. Germline V gives CDR1 SGDLS, CDR2 YYNGEE. This CDR3 has 13 amino acids. The CDR3 protein is CASSHRLGTEAFF. CDR3 coding DNA: TGTGCCAGCAGCCATCGACTGGGCACTGAAGCTTTCTTT.

This rearrangement joins TRBV7-9 to TRBJ2-5; tentatively, D is TRBD1 (6 bases). CDR3 length: 15 residues. The germline V and J ends were trimmed by 6 bases and 5 bases, with 19 bases remaining between them. Germline CDR1 reads SEHNR; CDR2 reads FQNEAQ (reference sequence). CDR3 region: CASSNEQGPRETQYF. The DNA of the CDR3 is TGTGCCAGCAGTAACGAACAGGGACCCCGGGAGACCCAGTACTTC.

The V gene is TRBV11-3, the J gene TRBJ2-1; 7 bases line up with TRBD2. The CDR3 spans 15 residues. Germline CDR1 reads SGHNT; CDR2 reads YENEEA. Trimming cost V 1 base and J 3 bases; bases outside gene matches: 3. This CDR3 is CASSLAGGFYNEQFF. The CDR3 DNA reads TGTGCCAGCAGCTTAGCGGGAGGATTCTACAATGAGCAGTTCTTC.

This clone was counted a few times. This chain links TRBV4-1 with TRBJ1-1; D unclear. This CDR3 spans 16 amino acids. With 1 base removed from V and 0 bases from J, the gap between germline ends came to 12 bases. Germline lookup yields CDR1 MGHRA and CDR2 YSYEKL. Written as DNA, the CDR3 is TGCGCCAGCAGCCAAGTCGCGATGGGAGTGAACACTGAAGCTTTCTTT. The encoded protein is CASSQVAMGVNTEAFF.

The CDR3: CASRLQGAGFEFF. CDR3 bases: TGTGCCAGCCGACTTCAGGGGGCGGGTTTCGAGTTCTTC. This rearrangement joins TRBV6-5 to TRBJ2-1; 8 bases align to TRBD1. CDR1 MNHEY and CDR2 SVGAGI come from the germline V gene. J was trimmed by 14 bases and V by 8 bases; bases with no gene match: 14. The CDR3 length is 13 residues.

The rearrangement uses TRBV28 and TRBJ2-7, with D possibly being TRBD2 (6 bases). The V end lost 7 bases, the J end lost 5 bases, and 18 bases lay between the germline ends. Germline V gene lookup returns CDR1 MDHEN and CDR2 SYDVKM. The CDR3 has 14 amino acids. The CDR3 protein is CASTPSGTRDEQYV. CDR3 bases: TGTGCCAGCACCCCCTCGGGGACTCGCGACGAGCAGTACGTC.

The J gene is TRBJ2-6, the V gene TRBV19; no definite D call. Trimming took off 6 bases at V and 0 bases at J, with 24 bases between the two ends. CDR3 length equals 20 residues. CDR1 and CDR2 from the germline V gene are LNHDA and SQIVND (reference sequence). In nucleotides, the CDR3 is TGTGCCAGTAGGCTCGTGAGATCGGCAGACCCTCTCTCTGGGGCCAACGTCCTGACTTTC. As protein: CASRLVRSADPLSGANVLTF.

Comment on this clone: Since no conserved phenylalanine or tryptophan closes the CDR3, a read error is the likely cause. The DNA is omitted, as the CDR3 cannot be located on it reliably, and the CDR3 follows TCRdb's listing. The rearrangement uses TRBV28 and TRBJ1-2; no DNA check was done on the table's D call, TRBD1. The CDR3 is 13 amino acids long, termini counted. Germline V gene sequence: CDR1 MDHEN, CDR2 SYDVKM. Here the CDR3 reads CASSNPAGQGLLI.

This chain joins TRBV18 and TRBJ1-2, with 10 positions matching TRBD1. The V segment lost 3 bases and the J segment 4 bases; nucleotides outside the gene matches: 11. The CDR3 is made up of 17 amino acids. CDR1 and CDR2 from the germline V gene are KGHSH and LQKENI. The CDR3 sequence: CASSPGDRGVSSYGYTF. The CDR3 DNA reads TGTGCCAGCTCACCGGGGGACAGGGGCGTCTCAAGCTATGGCTACACCTTC.

V usage is TRBV6-6 and J usage is TRBJ1-1, with D uncertain. This CDR3 is 15 amino acids long. Germline CDR1 reads MNHNY; CDR2 reads SVGAGI (reference sequence). Trimming took off 4 bases at V and 4 bases at J, with 16 bases between the two ends. CDR3 amino acids: CASSSSDSKGTEAFF. The CDR3, as DNA: TGTGCCAGCAGTTCGTCGGACTCCAAGGGCACTGAAGCTTTCTTT.

The V and J genes are TRBV7-2 and TRBJ2-1; 15 bases fit TRBD2. The CDR3 spans 18 residues. Germline trimming cut 3 bases from V and 3 bases from J; bases unmatched to any gene: 6. In germline, CDR1 is SGHTA, CDR2 FQGNSA. The CDR3 DNA sequence: TGTGCCAGCAGCTTGGAGGGGACTAGCGGGAGGCACTACAATGAGCAGTTCTTC. It specifies CASSLEGTSGRHYNEQFF. Filled out from reference TRBV7-2 and TRBJ2-1, the complete variable domain reads GAGVSQSPSNKVTEKGKDVELRCDPISGHTALYWYRQSLGQGLEFLIYFQGNSAPDKSGLPSDRFSAERTGGSVSTLTIQRTQQEDSAVYLCASSLEGTSGRHYNEQFFGPGTRLTVL.

This chain connects TRBV6-4 to TRBJ2-3; TRBD2 aligns across 14 bases. The V gene end was trimmed by 0 bases and the J gene end by 4 bases; junction bases not matched to a gene: 0. Germline lookup yields CDR1 MRHNA and CDR2 SNTAGT. The CDR3 sequence is 16 residues long. CDR3 coding DNA: TGTGCCAGCAGTGACTCGACTAGCGGGGGGGCAGATACGCAGTATTTT. This translates into CASSDSTSGGADTQYF.

The V call is TRBV11-2, the J call TRBJ2-3, with unresolved D. V dropped 8 bases and J dropped 6 bases, with 9 bases sitting between them. Germline V gives CDR1 SGHAT, CDR2 FQNNGV. This CDR3 comprises 11 residues. CDR3 in amino acids: CASGLHDTQYF. The CDR3 coding sequence is TGTGCCAGCGGCCTCCACGATACGCAGTATTTT.

This clone was counted a single time. The gene calls are TRBV7-2 and TRBJ2-7, with D tentatively TRBD1 or TRBD2 (5 bases each). This CDR3 contains 13 residues. The ends were cut back, 4 bases at V and 6 bases at J, with 13 bases in the middle. Germline V lookup: CDR1 SGHTA, CDR2 FQGNSA. CDR3 protein: CASSWIGDGEQYF. CDR3 sequence (DNA): TGTGCCAGCAGCTGGATTGGGGACGGCGAGCAGTACTTC.

The chain links TRBV7-8 to TRBJ2-7; 7 nucleotides match TRBD2. CDR3 size: 15 residues. V gave up 5 bases and J gave up 9 bases; unmatched junction bases: 16. The V gene's germline CDR1 is SGHVS and CDR2 FQNEAQ. The CDR3 nucleotides read TGTGCCAGCAGCACGCGACTAGCCCCGTCCTGGTGGCAGTACTTC. It is translated as CASSTRLAPSWWQYF.

This sequence joins TRBV6-1 and TRBJ2-2; no reliable D call. V was pared by 7 bases and J by 4 bases, with 10 bases between. In germline, CDR1 is MNHNS, CDR2 SASEGT. The CDR3 is 13 amino acids. The CDR3 DNA sequence: TGTGCCAGCACGGCGGCCTTCACCGGGGAGCTGTTTTTT. It codes for CASTAAFTGELFF.

This clone was seen only a few times. The chain couples TRBV19 to TRBJ2-5, with TRBD2 matching 12 bases. V shed 4 bases, J shed 4 bases, and the junction held 4 bases outside the gene matches. The V gene's germline CDR1 is LNHDA and CDR2 SQIVND (reference sequence). This CDR3 contains 15 residues. The CDR3 region has the DNA TGTGCCAGTAGTACTAGCGGGGGGGCCGCAGAGACCCAGTACTTC. As protein: CASSTSGGAAETQYF.

The chain carries TRBV11-1 and TRBJ1-6, with no clear D. This CDR3 region has 12 residues. Per germline, CDR1 SGHAT and CDR2 FQDESV (reference sequence). V lost 5 bases and J lost 5, with 4 bases in between. The CDR3, as DNA: TGTGCCAGCAGCACCAATAATTCACCCCTCCACTTT. This sequence encodes CASSTNNSPLHF. The variable domain in full, with the rest retrieved from reference TRBV11-1 and TRBJ1-6, is EAEVAQSPRYKITEKSQAVAFWCDPISGHATLYWYRQILGQGPELLVQFQDESVVDDSQLPKDRFSAERLKGVDSTLKIQPAELGDSAMYLCASSTNNSPLHFGNGTRLTVT.

This chain joins TRBV5-1 and TRBJ2-3; D remains ambiguous. The CDR3 consists of 15 residues. The V end lost 0 bases, the J end lost 2 bases, and 10 bases lay between the germline ends. Per germline, CDR1 SGHRS and CDR2 YFSETQ. CDR3 region: CASSLVVRSTDTQYF. CDR3 in DNA: TGCGCCAGCAGCTTGGTGGTAAGGTCCACAGATACGCAGTATTTT.

CDR3 sequence reads: CASSIEQGLAGYTF. The DNA of the CDR3 is TGTGCCAGTAGTATAGAGCAGGGGTTGGCTGGCTACACCTTC. The chain carries TRBV19 and TRBJ1-2, with D perhaps TRBD1 (6 bases). Trimming took off 0 bases at V and 7 bases at J, with 12 bases between the two ends. This CDR3 comprises 14 residues. Germline V CDR1 and CDR2: LNHDA, SQIVND (reference sequence).

The sample holds a few counts of this clone. The chain links TRBV5-4 to TRBJ1-3; 10 bases match TRBD1. Germline V gene lookup returns CDR1 SGHNT and CDR2 YYREEE (reference sequence). The CDR3 sequence is 15 residues long. Trimming removed 3 bases from V and 1 base from J; junction bases left unmatched: 1. CDR3 nucleotide sequence: TGTGCCAGCAGCTGGACAGGGGGATCTGGAAACACCATATATTTT. Protein: CASSWTGGSGNTIYF. Full variable domain (outside the CDR3, taken from reference TRBV5-4 and TRBJ1-3): ETGVTQSPTHLIKTRGQQVTLRCSSQSGHNTVSWYQQALGQGPQFIFQYYREEENGRGNFPPRFSGLQFPNYSSELNVNALELDDSALYLCASSWTGGSGNTIYFGEGSWLTVV.

The chain couples TRBV6-5 to TRBJ2-2, with D unresolved. The CDR3 contains 14 residues. CDR1 and CDR2 (germline): MNHEY, SVGAGI. V lost 1 base and J lost 4, with 7 bases in between. The CDR3 region is CASSYFQRTGELFF. CDR3 bases: TGTGCCAGCAGTTACTTTCAGCGCACCGGGGAGCTGTTTTTT.

This chain joins TRBV27 and TRBJ2-7; D is perhaps TRBD2 (5 bases). Germline values: CDR1 MNHEY, CDR2 SMNVEV (reference sequence). CDR3 length: 14 amino acids. V lost 4 bases, J lost 1 base, and 11 bases lay in between. The CDR3 nucleotides read TGTGCCAGCAGTTCTGGAGCGGCATCCTACGAGCAGTACTTC. This codes for CASSSGAASYEQYF.

This clone has just a few counts. The chain combines TRBV29-1 with TRBJ2-2, with D perhaps matching TRBD1 (6 bases). V lost 7 bases and J lost 0, with 15 bases in between. The CDR3 totals 15 residues. Germline assignment: CDR1 SQVTM and CDR2 ANQGSEA. This CDR3 reads CSGRSGAANTGELFF. CDR3 sequence (DNA): TGCAGCGGCAGATCAGGGGCGGCGAACACCGGGGAGCTGTTTTTT.